Here is one T cell receptor beta chain with its context. Its target is not known. This sample was included in a study of CD8+ T cells in alopecia areata. Study background: Treatment of the treated patients consisted of oral tofacitinib, 5 to 10 mg twice daily.

Study-wide results and limits: Lesional scalp displayed greater clonality than normal scalp, most notably in alopecia totalis/universalis.

Sequencing relied on a cDNA template that was reverse transcribed from extracted RNA. The table came from immunoSEQ multiplex PCR; TCRdb's copy has only in-frame clones and leaves some out. The sample holds more than 200,000 clones, about 68% seen once. V dropped 6 bases and J dropped 3; count of bases not matched to a gene: 4. The CDR3 extends over 14 amino acids. Germline V lookup: CDR1 SQVTM, CDR2 ANQGSEA. The sequences come from CD4+ T cells sorted from blood, collected at week 0. The chain joins TRBV29-1 to TRBJ2-1; 11 nucleotides agree with TRBD2. This receptor was taken from a human donor with alopecia areata. CDR3 sequence reads: CSVISGGDYNEQFF. In DNA, the CDR3 is TGCAGCGTCATTAGCGGGGGGGACTACAATGAGCAGTTCTTC.